These T cell receptor beta chains were read from a single sample in a study of blood T cells in healthy people across ages. TCRdb reprocessed the 5' RACE reads via MiXCR and lists one record per CDR3 protein. The data hold around 750,000 distinct CDR3 sequences, with roughly 50% observed a single time. Material: blood. Source of these receptors: a man at least 80 years old in good health. The CDR3 runs from the conserved cysteine through the conserved F or W. A D gene is named only where the DNA matches it firmly. For some rows the clone size is stated as once, few or many, or as a class when expanded; others skip it.

v_gene,abundance,d_gene,j_gene,len,CDR3nt,CDR3aa
TRBV20-1,NA,TRBD2,TRBJ2-5,16,TGCACCGTCCCTAATAGTATCAGCGGGAGAGGAGAGACCCAGTACTTC,CTVPNSISGRGETQYF
TRBV3-1,NA,NA,TRBJ2-4,14,TGTGCCAGCAGCCGTACAGTTGGGGGGAACATTCAGTACTTC,CASSRTVGGNIQYF
TRBV7-2,NA,TRBD1,TRBJ1-1,15,TGTGCCAGCAACTCCCGACAGGGGGCGGTCACTGAAGCTTTCTTT,CASNSRQGAVTEAFF
TRBV24-1,NA,NA,TRBJ2-5,16,TGTGCCACCAGTGATCGGGCCGACTGGTACCAAGAGACCCAGTACTTC,CATSDRADWYQETQYF
TRBV20-1,few,TRBD2,TRBJ2-1,15,TGCAGTGCTAGAGCGTCGGCGGGAGACTACAATGAGCAGTTCTTC,CSARASAGDYNEQFF
TRBV4-1,NA,NA,TRBJ1-2,18,TGCGCCAGCAGCCAAGATCGAGTACAGGGAAGGCCTAACTATGGCTACACCTTC,CASSQDRVQGRPNYGYTF
TRBV3-1,NA,NA,TRBJ2-5,12,TGTGCCCGCCCCGAGGGAGGAGAGACCCAGTACTTC,CARPEGGETQYF
TRBV6-2/TRBV6-3,NA,TRBD1,TRBJ2-1,15,TGTGCCAGCAGCCGGACAGGGGGCATCTACAATGAGCAGTTCTTC,CASSRTGGIYNEQFF
TRBV5-1,few,NA,TRBJ1-1,15,TGCGCCAGCAGCACCTCCGGGCCACCGAACACTGAAGCTTTCTTT,CASSTSGPPNTEAFF
TRBV4-1,NA,TRBD1,TRBJ1-6,16,TGCGCCAGCAGCCTATTTCGACAGGGGATCAATTCACCCCTCCACTTT,CASSLFRQGINSPLHF
TRBV27,NA,TRBD1,TRBJ1-1,16,TGTGCCAGTTCGTCGCGGACAGGGGGCCTGAGCACTGAAGCTTTCTTT,CASSSRTGGLSTEAFF
TRBV12-3/TRBV12-4,NA,TRBD2,TRBJ2-1,19,TGTGCCAGCAGTTTAGGGGGACTAGCGGGAGGGCCCTCAGGTCATGAGCAGTTCTTC,CASSLGGLAGGPSGHEQFF
TRBV7-9,NA,NA,TRBJ2-7,15,TGTGCCACCACCCCCGGGACTCTGAGCTCCTACGAGCAGTACTTC,CATTPGTLSSYEQYF
TRBV28,NA,TRBD1,TRBJ2-7,15,TGTGCCAGCAGGGACGGGACAGGGGAATACAATGAGCAGTACTTC,CASRDGTGEYNEQYF
TRBV10-3,NA,TRBD2,TRBJ2-7,13,TGTGCCATCCGGACTAGCGGGAGCAACGAGCAGTACTTC,CAIRTSGSNEQYF
TRBV20-1,NA,TRBD2,TRBJ2-7,14,TGCAGTGCTAGCAGACTAGCGGGGATCAACGAGCAGTACTTC,CSASRLAGINEQYF
TRBV7-2,NA,TRBD1,TRBJ1-2,18,TGTGCCAGCAGCTTATGGGGGACAGGGGATGCGGCTAACTATGGCTACACCTTC,CASSLWGTGDAANYGYTF
TRBV7-9,NA,TRBD1,TRBJ1-5,15,TGTGCCAGCAGCTCCGGACAGGGACTGAGTCAGCCCCAGCATTTT,CASSSGQGLSQPQHF
TRBV2,NA,NA,TRBJ2-3,15,TGTGCCAGCAGTGGGGCGAGGACAGAAGACAGATACGCGTATTTT,CASSGARTEDRYAYF
TRBV27,NA,TRBD1,TRBJ2-1,14,TGTGCCAGCAAAGCGGACAGGCTATACAATGAGCAGTTCTTC,CASKADRLYNEQFF
TRBV12-3/TRBV12-4,NA,NA,TRBJ1-2,14,TGTGCCAGCAGTGGGTTCGGGGGGCTTGGTGGCTACACCTTC,CASSGFGGLGGYTF
TRBV2,NA,NA,TRBJ1-5,17,TGTGCCAGCAGTGAAGAGCGGCGCAGGTATAGCAATCAGCCCCAGCATTTT,CASSEERRRYSNQPQHF
TRBV12-3/TRBV12-4,few,NA,TRBJ2-1,15,TGTGCCAGCATACCGGGTTTTAGCTCCTACAATGAGCAGTTCTTC,CASIPGFSSYNEQFF
TRBV4-2,NA,NA,TRBJ2-5,15,TGTGCCAGCAGCCAAGATCGGACGGACCAAGAGACCCAGTACTTC,CASSQDRTDQETQYF
TRBV4-2,NA,TRBD2,TRBJ2-1,17,TGTGCCAGCAGCCTGGGGAGGGGAGTAACGGGGTACAATGAGCAGTTCTTC,CASSLGRGVTGYNEQFF
TRBV10-3,NA,NA,TRBJ1-5,15,TGTGCCATCAGTGGGGCTGGGGTTAGCAATCAGCCCCAGCATTTT,CAISGAGVSNQPQHF
TRBV6-1,few,TRBD1,TRBJ2-4,17,TGTGCCAGCAGTGAGCCGGGACAGGGGGCGGCCAAAAACATTCAGTACTTC,CASSEPGQGAAKNIQYF
TRBV6-1,NA,TRBD2,TRBJ2-5,16,TGTGCCAGCAGTGGGAGTAGCGGGACCCTTCCCTTGACCCAGTACTTC,CASSGSSGTLPLTQYF
TRBV20-1,NA,NA,TRBJ1-4,13,TGCAGTGCCCCGGGGGGGGATAATGAAAAACTGTTTTTT,CSAPGGDNEKLFF